This is a list of T cell receptor beta chains from one sample in a study of Graves' ophthalmopathy and Graves' hyperthyroidism. TCRdb redid the calling of the multiplex PCR reads with MiXCR, one entry per CDR3 protein. The sample carries around 670,000 distinct CDR3 sequences, roughly 40% recorded once. Sequences were obtained from peripheral blood. The source of these receptors is an adult man with Graves' ophthalmopathy. The CDR3 runs from the conserved cysteine through the conserved F or W. The order of the fields is J gene, clone size, D gene, V gene, CDR3 protein, CDR3 DNA. A D gene is named only where the DNA matches it firmly. Only some rows state a clone size, as once, few, many or a class for expanded clones.

J gene: TRBJ2-7
clone size: once
D gene: TRBD2
V gene: TRBV24-1
CDR3 protein: CASSSKAGLVSWEQYF
CDR3 DNA: TGTGCCAGCAGCTCAAAGGCGGGACTAGTGTCGTGGGAGCAGTACTTC

J gene: TRBJ2-5
clone size: .
D gene: .
V gene: TRBV28
CDR3 protein: CASRATRFQETQYF
CDR3 DNA: TGTGCCAGCAGGGCGACTCGATTCCAAGAGACCCAGTACTTC

J gene: TRBJ2-2
clone size: few
D gene: .
V gene: TRBV19
CDR3 protein: CASSRRGVAGELFF
CDR3 DNA: TGTGCCAGTAGTCGCAGGGGTGTGGCCGGGGAGCTGTTTTTT

J gene: TRBJ2-7
clone size: few
D gene: .
V gene: TRBV5-1
CDR3 protein: CASRRGTSSWEQYF
CDR3 DNA: TGCGCCAGCAGACGAGGGACTTCCTCCTGGGAGCAGTACTTC

J gene: TRBJ1-5
clone size: .
D gene: TRBD1
V gene: TRBV24-1
CDR3 protein: CAQQLGQGLQPQHF
CDR3 DNA: TGTGCACAGCAGCTGGGACAGGGGTTGCAGCCCCAGCATTTT

J gene: TRBJ1-2
clone size: few
D gene: .
V gene: TRBV24-1
CDR3 protein: CATSEGAPDYGYTF
CDR3 DNA: TGTGCCACCAGTGAAGGGGCTCCTGACTATGGCTACACCTTC

J gene: TRBJ2-5
clone size: many
D gene: TRBD1
V gene: TRBV15
CDR3 protein: CATSSGDRGIQETQYF
CDR3 DNA: TGTGCCACCAGCAGTGGGGACAGGGGGATTCAAGAGACCCAGTACTTC

J gene: TRBJ2-7
clone size: few
D gene: TRBD2
V gene: TRBV10-3
CDR3 protein: CASSYTLAGAGEQYF
CDR3 DNA: TGTGCCAGCAGTTACACCCTAGCGGGAGCTGGGGAGCAGTACTTC

J gene: TRBJ1-2
clone size: .
D gene: TRBD1
V gene: TRBV19
CDR3 protein: CASRGTGPYGYTF
CDR3 DNA: TGTGCCAGTCGAGGGACAGGACCATATGGCTACACCTTC

J gene: TRBJ1-5
clone size: .
D gene: .
V gene: TRBV5-6
CDR3 protein: CASSQGQFNQPQHF
CDR3 DNA: TGTGCCAGCAGCCAAGGACAGTTCAATCAGCCCCAGCATTTT

J gene: TRBJ1-4
clone size: .
D gene: .
V gene: TRBV25-1
CDR3 protein: CARNQMTAGGEKLFF
CDR3 DNA: TGTGCCCGCAACCAAATGACCGCAGGAGGCGAAAAACTGTTTTTT

J gene: TRBJ1-4
clone size: many
D gene: .
V gene: TRBV7-2
CDR3 protein: CASSLSINEKLFF
CDR3 DNA: TGTGCCAGCAGCTTATCCATAAATGAAAAACTGTTTTTT

J gene: TRBJ2-7
clone size: .
D gene: TRBD2
V gene: TRBV4-2
CDR3 protein: CASSRTSGGPTSYEQYF
CDR3 DNA: TGTGCCAGCAGCCGGACTAGCGGGGGGCCCACTTCCTACGAGCAGTACTTC

J gene: TRBJ2-2
clone size: .
D gene: TRBD2
V gene: TRBV7-9
CDR3 protein: CASSPGGWNTGELFF
CDR3 DNA: TGTGCCAGCAGTCCCGGGGGGTGGAACACCGGGGAGCTGTTTTTT

J gene: TRBJ1-2
clone size: many
D gene: .
V gene: TRBV7-9
CDR3 protein: CASRRAGQPPSDGYTF
CDR3 DNA: TGTGCCAGCAGACGAGCCGGACAGCCCCCTTCGGACGGCTACACCTTC

J gene: TRBJ1-2
clone size: .
D gene: TRBD1
V gene: TRBV15
CDR3 protein: CATSRAKGQGNYGYTF
CDR3 DNA: TGTGCCACCAGCAGAGCGAAAGGACAGGGGAATTATGGCTACACCTTC

J gene: TRBJ2-7
clone size: .
D gene: .
V gene: TRBV4-3
CDR3 protein: CASSQDQATRDYEQYF
CDR3 DNA: TGCGCCAGCAGCCAAGATCAGGCGACTCGGGACTACGAGCAGTACTTC

J gene: TRBJ1-2
clone size: few
D gene: .
V gene: TRBV2
CDR3 protein: CASSPGVLYGYTF
CDR3 DNA: TGTGCCAGCAGCCCAGGGGTCCTCTATGGCTACACCTTC

J gene: TRBJ1-1
clone size: .
D gene: .
V gene: TRBV20-1
CDR3 protein: CSATREGLNAEAFF
CDR3 DNA: TGCAGTGCAACCCGCGAGGGACTGAACGCTGAAGCTTTCTTT

J gene: TRBJ2-7
clone size: few
D gene: .
V gene: TRBV2
CDR3 protein: CAAAPGRGSHEQYF
CDR3 DNA: TGTGCCGCCGCACCGGGTCGGGGGTCCCACGAGCAGTACTTC

J gene: TRBJ2-6
clone size: many
D gene: TRBD2
V gene: TRBV7-3
CDR3 protein: CASRPGGGANVLTF
CDR3 DNA: TGTGCCAGCAGGCCGGGGGGTGGGGCCAACGTCCTGACTTTC

J gene: TRBJ1-6
clone size: .
D gene: TRBD1
V gene: TRBV15
CDR3 protein: CATSSLGQGSSPLHF
CDR3 DNA: TGTGCCACCAGCAGCTTGGGACAGGGCTCCTCACCCCTCCACTTT

J gene: TRBJ1-2
clone size: many
D gene: .
V gene: TRBV29-1
CDR3 protein: CSVEEPSYGYTF
CDR3 DNA: TGCAGCGTTGAAGAACCGAGCTATGGCTACACCTTC

J gene: TRBJ1-2
clone size: .
D gene: .
V gene: TRBV5-6
CDR3 protein: CASRLLPNSGYTF
CDR3 DNA: TGTGCCAGCAGGCTCCTACCTAACTCAGGCTACACCTTC

J gene: TRBJ1-4
clone size: .
D gene: TRBD1
V gene: TRBV9
CDR3 protein: CASSGRTGPDEKLFF
CDR3 DNA: TGTGCCAGCAGCGGACGGACAGGTCCGGATGAAAAACTGTTTTTT

J gene: TRBJ1-1
clone size: few
D gene: .
V gene: TRBV7-2
CDR3 protein: CASSFPQLNTEAFF
CDR3 DNA: TGTGCCAGCAGCTTCCCGCAGCTGAACACTGAAGCTTTCTTT

J gene: TRBJ1-2
clone size: few
D gene: .
V gene: TRBV6-5
CDR3 protein: CASRRGRAMGYTF
CDR3 DNA: TGTGCCAGCAGAAGGGGCAGGGCGATGGGCTACACCTTC

J gene: TRBJ2-6
clone size: once
D gene: .
V gene: TRBV12-3/TRBV12-4
CDR3 protein: CASSLVGQTGANVLTF
CDR3 DNA: TGTGCCAGCAGTTTAGTTGGGCAGACTGGGGCCAACGTCCTGACTTTC

J gene: TRBJ1-3
clone size: many
D gene: .
V gene: TRBV29-1
CDR3 protein: CSVGNAPGNTIYF
CDR3 DNA: TGCAGCGTTGGGAACGCCCCGGGAAACACCATATATTTT

J gene: TRBJ1-2
clone size: .
D gene: TRBD1
V gene: TRBV12-3/TRBV12-4
CDR3 protein: CASSPGDRGWRGNYGYTF
CDR3 DNA: TGTGCCAGCAGTCCCGGGGACAGGGGTTGGCGGGGGAACTATGGCTACACCTTC

J gene: TRBJ1-1
clone size: few
D gene: .
V gene: TRBV7-9
CDR3 protein: CASSQVGRVAEAFF
CDR3 DNA: TGTGCCAGCAGCCAAGTCGGCAGGGTCGCTGAAGCTTTCTTT

J gene: TRBJ2-5
clone size: .
D gene: .
V gene: TRBV20-1
CDR3 protein: CSATTGVIETQYF
CDR3 DNA: TGCAGTGCTACGACGGGAGTCATCGAGACCCAGTACTTC

J gene: TRBJ2-7
clone size: .
D gene: .
V gene: TRBV24-1
CDR3 protein: CASTGTSSYEQYF
CDR3 DNA: TGTGCCAGCACCGGGACATCCTCCTACGAGCAGTACTTC

J gene: TRBJ1-4
clone size: many
D gene: .
V gene: TRBV7-9
CDR3 protein: CASSSPSSEKLFF
CDR3 DNA: TGTGCCAGCAGCTCCCCGAGCTCGGAAAAACTGTTTTTT

J gene: TRBJ2-7
clone size: few
D gene: TRBD1
V gene: TRBV7-3
CDR3 protein: CASTRSGTGVHEQYF
CDR3 DNA: TGTGCCAGCACTCGCTCCGGGACAGGGGTCCACGAGCAGTACTTC

J gene: TRBJ1-6
clone size: .
D gene: .
V gene: TRBV9
CDR3 protein: CASSYSNGGNSPLHF
CDR3 DNA: TGTGCCAGCAGTTACTCGAACGGGGGGAATTCACCCCTCCACTTT

J gene: TRBJ2-5
clone size: once
D gene: .
V gene: TRBV10-3
CDR3 protein: CASSVSQPYQGTQYF
CDR3 DNA: TGTGCCAGCAGTGTTTCGCAGCCCTACCAAGGGACCCAGTACTTC

J gene: TRBJ1-5
clone size: many
D gene: .
V gene: TRBV10-3
CDR3 protein: CAISDRDTNQPQHF
CDR3 DNA: TGTGCCATCAGTGACCGGGACACCAATCAGCCCCAGCATTTT

J gene: TRBJ1-2
clone size: .
D gene: TRBD1
V gene: TRBV7-8
CDR3 protein: CASSLAGTGAVYGYTF
CDR3 DNA: TGTGCCAGCAGCTTAGCCGGGACAGGGGCCGTCTATGGCTACACCTTC

J gene: TRBJ1-1
clone size: few
D gene: TRBD1
V gene: TRBV6-6
CDR3 protein: CASSPNRGNNMNTEAFF
CDR3 DNA: TGTGCCAGCAGTCCCAACAGGGGGAATAACATGAACACTGAAGCTTTCTTT

J gene: TRBJ1-2
clone size: .
D gene: .
V gene: TRBV10-3
CDR3 protein: CAISEINVREPGYTF
CDR3 DNA: TGTGCCATCAGTGAGATCAACGTCAGGGAGCCTGGCTACACCTTC

J gene: TRBJ2-7
clone size: many
D gene: TRBD1
V gene: TRBV12-3/TRBV12-4
CDR3 protein: CASSRGTGNYEQYF
CDR3 DNA: TGTGCCAGCAGCCGTGGGACAGGTAACTACGAGCAGTACTTC

J gene: TRBJ2-7
clone size: few
D gene: TRBD2
V gene: TRBV13
CDR3 protein: CASSPTSGYPYEQYF
CDR3 DNA: TGTGCCAGCAGTCCGACTAGCGGGTATCCCTACGAGCAGTACTTC

J gene: TRBJ1-1
clone size: many
D gene: TRBD1
V gene: TRBV7-9
CDR3 protein: CATGGQGAWEAFF
CDR3 DNA: TGTGCCACCGGGGGACAGGGGGCCTGGGAAGCTTTCTTT

J gene: TRBJ2-7
clone size: .
D gene: TRBD2
V gene: TRBV11-1
CDR3 protein: CASSQTIFEGGPSYEQYF
CDR3 DNA: TGTGCCAGCAGCCAGACAATCTTCGAGGGAGGGCCCTCCTACGAGCAGTACTTC

J gene: TRBJ1-5
clone size: .
D gene: .
V gene: TRBV10-2
CDR3 protein: CASSESGDHQPQHF
CDR3 DNA: TGCGCCAGCAGTGAGTCAGGGGATCACCAGCCCCAGCATTTT

J gene: TRBJ1-1
clone size: .
D gene: .
V gene: TRBV15
CDR3 protein: CATSRERLGEAFF
CDR3 DNA: TGTGCCACCAGCAGAGAAAGACTAGGGGAAGCTTTCTTT

J gene: TRBJ2-5
clone size: .
D gene: TRBD2
V gene: TRBV7-9
CDR3 protein: CASSSGGRGETQYF
CDR3 DNA: TGTGCCAGCAGCTCAGGCGGGAGAGGGGAGACCCAGTACTTC

J gene: TRBJ2-7
clone size: .
D gene: TRBD1
V gene: TRBV7-2
CDR3 protein: CASSKLGQGAYEQYF
CDR3 DNA: TGTGCCAGCAGCAAATTGGGACAGGGGGCCTACGAGCAGTACTTC

J gene: TRBJ2-1
clone size: .
D gene: TRBD2
V gene: TRBV20-1
CDR3 protein: CSASSGRANEQFF
CDR3 DNA: TGCAGTGCCTCTAGCGGGAGGGCCAATGAGCAGTTCTTC

J gene: TRBJ1-2
clone size: .
D gene: TRBD1
V gene: TRBV24-1
CDR3 protein: CATSDSRGTAYGYTF
CDR3 DNA: TGTGCCACCAGTGATAGCAGAGGGACAGCCTATGGCTACACCTTC